This note documents a single T cell receptor beta chain sequence. Profiled with immunoSEQ multiplex PCR; TCRdb holds only in-frame clones, not every one. The sample yields over 65,000 clones, 84% seen once. The record originates from a study of OX40 agonist ivuxolimab in advanced cancers. At the level of the study: Those enrolled were around 87% male, with a mean age of about 66 years and ages from roughly 23 to 80.

The ends were cut back, 1 base at V and 5 bases at J, with 14 bases in the middle. This CDR3 contains 15 residues. Germline values: CDR1 LNHDA, CDR2 SQIVND (reference sequence). The rearrangement links TRBV19 to TRBJ2-5; D may be TRBD1 (5 bases). The material was CD4+ or CD8+ T cells sorted from blood, obtained in a trial of the OX40 agonist ivuxolimab. This TCR was sampled from an adult with an advanced solid tumor such as melanoma, head and neck, liver or kidney cancer. The chain's CDR3 is CASSIVRARLETQYF. The CDR3, as DNA: TGTGCCAGTAGTATAGTCAGGGCGCGCCTGGAGACCCAGTACTTC.